One and the same sample provided the 27 T cell receptor beta chains below, sequenced in a study of Graves' ophthalmopathy and Graves' hyperthyroidism (dated by TCRdb to the late 2010s). TCRdb records Illumina HiSeq 2000 as the sequencer. For repertoire sequencing, TCR beta CDR3 regions were amplified from RNA transcripts. A first-round RT-PCR used HTBI primers with the Qiagen OneStep RT-PCR kit, followed by a second-round multiplex PCR, size selection and purification. TCRdb ran its own pipeline on the public reads, namely fastp trimming at Q25 and MiXCR clone calling, and kept in-frame beta chains. Each record represents a unique CDR3 protein, reported with the most common genes and DNA among its rows. The table for this sample lists about 380,000 distinct CDR3 sequences; over 15% of them were counted only once. Approximately 7% of the sample goes to the ten largest clones. The sequenced sample consisted of peripheral blood. These receptors came from a woman aged 18-35 years with stable Graves' hyperthyroidism. Donor details come from another sample of the same person, matched by shared clones.

This clonotype has a count of ten or more. The rearrangement links TRBV27 to TRBJ1-6, with 7 positions matching TRBD1. The CDR3 loop spans 17 amino acids. With V trimmed by 7 bases and J by 0 bases, 9 bases remained unmatched. CDR1 is MNHEY and CDR2 is SMNVEV in the germline V gene (reference sequence). This chain's CDR3 is CASTQFRGSSYNSPLHF. CDR3 sequence (DNA): TGTGCCAGCACCCAATTCAGGGGGAGCTCCTATAATTCACCCCTCCACTTT.

The chain recombines TRBV12-3 or TRBV12-4 with TRBJ2-7; 8 bases map to TRBD1. V was pared by 10 bases and J by 1 base, with 9 bases of the junction left unmatched. This CDR3 comprises 14 residues. The CDR3 DNA follows: TGTGCCATCAGCCCAGGACAGGGATCCTACGAGCAGTACTTC. Protein: CAISPGQGSYEQYF.

The sample holds many counts of this clonotype. The chain joins TRBV12-3 or TRBV12-4 to TRBJ2-2; a weak D match, TRBD2 (5 bases). This CDR3 contains 13 residues. Trimming pared 6 bases from V and 4 bases from J, leaving 9 bases between. The CDR3 here is CASRTAGTGELFF. CDR3 DNA sequence: TGTGCCAGCAGGACCGCGGGCACCGGGGAGCTGTTTTTT.

This clonotype has a count of ten or more. V and J are TRBV6-2 or TRBV6-3 and TRBJ2-7, with D maybe TRBD1 (6 bases). CDR1 is MNHEY and CDR2 is SVGEGT in the germline V gene. V was clipped by 6 bases and J by 2 bases, with 17 bases between them. This CDR3 comprises 15 residues. The CDR3 DNA reads TGTGCCAGCAGATCATTTCTAGGGGGAGCCTACGAGCAGTACTTC. It encodes CASRSFLGGAYEQYF.

This sequence joins TRBV12-3 or TRBV12-4 and TRBJ2-7; TRBD2 is a possible D gene (6 bases). The CDR3 runs to 15 residues. V dropped 8 bases and J dropped 0 bases, with 17 bases sitting between them. The CDR3 coding sequence is TGTGCCAGCGGCGCCGGGACTTGGAGCTCCTACGAGCAGTACTTC. Residues: CASGAGTWSSYEQYF.

About this clonotype: Just one base apart from a much larger clone, this may be a read error. This chain connects TRBV6-5 to TRBJ2-7; 8 bases are a match to TRBD2. V was clipped by 0 bases and J by 5 bases; unmatched bases: 3. The CDR3 length is 14 residues. Per the germline V gene, CDR1 is MNHEY and CDR2 is SVGAGI. CDR3 sequence: CASSYSTSGHEQYF. Written as DNA, the CDR3 is TGTGCCAGCAGTTACTCAACTAGCGGCCACGAGCAGTACTTC.

Many counts were recorded for this clonotype. V gene TRBV6-1 combines with J gene TRBJ1-5, with no clear D. Between the trimmed V and J ends, which lost 5 bases and 0 bases, there was a span of 11 bases. This CDR3 has 15 amino acids. CDR1 and CDR2 from the germline V gene are MNHNS and SASEGT. DNA of the CDR3: TGTGCCAGCAGTCAGACTTCAGGTAGCAATCAGCCCCAGCATTTT. Its protein product is CASSQTSGSNQPQHF.

This clonotype was picked up many times. This chain links TRBV27 with TRBJ1-2; the D is unclear. This CDR3 region has 15 residues. V dropped 6 bases and J dropped 8 bases, with 22 bases sitting between them. Germline CDR1 MNHEY, CDR2 SMNVEV (reference sequence). The chain's CDR3 is CASSPLPGGSQGYTF. CDR3 coding DNA: TGTGCCAGCAGCCCGCTCCCTGGCGGGTCTCAAGGCTACACCTTC.

The chain links TRBV28 to TRBJ2-7; D is uncertain. V was shortened by 2 bases and J by 1 base, with 12 bases between the two germline ends. CDR3 length: 15 residues. The germline CDR1 and CDR2 sequences are MDHEN and SYDVKM. CDR3 loop: CASSLPLTLSYEQYF. CDR3 nucleotides: TGTGCCAGCAGTTTACCCCTCACGCTGTCCTACGAGCAGTACTTC.

This clonotype was seen at least ten times. Written as DNA, the CDR3 is TGTGCCAGCAGCTTACAGCGGGAGGTGAGGACCCAGTACTTC. It yields the protein CASSLQREVRTQYF. This chain links TRBV7-2 with TRBJ2-5; 9 nucleotides agree with TRBD2. There are 14 residues in the CDR3. Germline assignment: CDR1 SGHTA and CDR2 FQGNSA. The V and J ends lost 2 bases and 7 bases, in that order; junction bases with no gene match: 5.

The chain carries TRBV6-5 and TRBJ1-3; 9 positions agree with TRBD1. In germline, CDR1 is MNHEY, CDR2 SVGAGI. The CDR3 is 15 residues long. After removal of 4 bases from V and 4 bases from J, the junction contained 5 bases not matched to a gene. The CDR3, as DNA: TGTGCCAGCAGTTTCGGGACAGGGCTCGGAAACACCATATATTTT. Encoded protein: CASSFGTGLGNTIYF.

The chain is built from TRBV28 and TRBJ2-7, with D possibly being TRBD1 (5 bases). Per germline, CDR1 MDHEN and CDR2 SYDVKM. V lost 6 bases and J lost 2, with 11 bases in between. CDR3 length: 13 residues. Here the CDR3 reads CASRDSGTYEQYF. The CDR3, as DNA: TGTGCCAGCAGAGACAGTGGCACCTACGAGCAGTACTTC. Supplemented by reference TRBV28 and TRBJ2-7, the full variable domain reads DVKVTQSSRYLVKRTGEKVFLECVQDMDHENMFWYRQDPGLGLRLIYFSYDVKMKEKGDIPEGYSVSREKKERFSLILESASTNQTSMYLCASRDSGTYEQYFGPGTRLTVT.

This chain uses TRBV7-8 with TRBJ1-1, with D possibly being TRBD1 (5 bases). The CDR3 spans 12 residues. Germline V gene lookup returns CDR1 SGHVS and CDR2 FQNEAQ. V lost 1 base to trimming and J lost 10 bases, with 10 bases between them. The CDR3 bases are TGTGCCAGCAGCTTAGAGGGGACGGGAGCTTTCTTT. It specifies CASSLEGTGAFF.

This clonotype has a count of ten or more. This chain links TRBV19 with TRBJ1-2; possible D gene TRBD1, 6 bases. Germline V gene sequence: CDR1 LNHDA, CDR2 SQIVND (reference sequence). V shed 5 bases and J shed 8 bases, with 15 bases lying between them. The CDR3 has 13 amino acids. The CDR3 loop reads CASSVQGQRGYTF. As DNA, the CDR3 is TGTGCCAGTAGTGTCCAAGGACAGAGAGGCTACACCTTC. Together with reference TRBV19 and TRBJ1-2, the CDR3 gives the full variable domain: DGGITQSPKYLFRKEGQNVTLSCEQNLNHDAMYWYRQDPGQGLRLIYYSQIVNDFQKGDIAEGYSVSREKKESFPLTVTSAQKNPTAFYLCASSVQGQRGYTFGSGTRLTVV.

The CDR3 bases are TGTGCCAGCAGCCAAGAGGTGCGGCAGGTCTATGGCTACACCTTC. It encodes CASSQEVRQVYGYTF. The genes are TRBV3-1 and TRBJ1-2; D is unclear. This CDR3 has 15 residues. Germline V gives CDR1 LGHDT, CDR2 YNNKEL (reference sequence). V was pared by 0 bases and J by 4 bases, with 12 bases between.

This chain connects TRBV6-1 to TRBJ2-7, with TRBD1 identical over 9 bases. The CDR3 length is 13 residues. Germline CDR1 and CDR2: MNHNS and SASEGT. V lost 5 bases and J lost 6; bases outside the gene matches: 5. CDR3 sequence reads: CASSKQTGGEQYF. The CDR3 DNA reads as TGTGCCAGCAGTAAACAGACAGGGGGCGAGCAGTACTTC.

As regards this clonotype: Germline is not matched at one junction end, which may reflect a read error. This rearrangement joins TRBV12-3 or TRBV12-4 to TRBJ2-2; D might be TRBD2 (6 bases). This CDR3 comprises 14 residues. The CDR3 nucleotides read TGTGCCAGCAACCGTGGAGCTGGCGGAGGGGAGCTGTGTTTT. It codes for CASNRGAGGGELCF.

This clonotype was detected ten times or more. V and J are TRBV2 and TRBJ1-2; no clear D gene. The CDR3 spans 12 residues. Germline V lookup: CDR1 SNHLY, CDR2 FYNNEI. Trimming took 2 bases from V and 8 from J, leaving 9 bases between them. CDR3 protein: CASSERARGYTF. The CDR3 region has the DNA TGTGCCAGCAGTGAAAGGGCTCGGGGCTACACCTTC. The full variable domain, in which reference TRBV2 and TRBJ1-2 provide the parts outside the CDR3, is EPEVTQTPSHQVTQMGQEVILRCVPISNHLYFYWYRQILGQKVEFLVSFYNNEISEKSEIFDDQFSVERPDGSNFTLKIRSTKLEDSAMYFCASSERARGYTFGSGTRLTVV.

This chain links TRBV24-1 with TRBJ2-5; D is possibly TRBD1 (6 bases). Trimming left V 4 bases short and J 2 bases short, with 10 bases between. There are 14 residues in the CDR3. The germline V gene encodes CDR1 KGHDR and CDR2 SFDVKD. CDR3 residues: CATSEPGQQETQYF. The CDR3 DNA is TGTGCCACCAGTGAACCCGGACAGCAAGAGACCCAGTACTTC.

The chain is built from TRBV19 and TRBJ2-2, with D perhaps TRBD2 (6 bases). Per germline, CDR1 LNHDA and CDR2 SQIVND (reference sequence). The CDR3 covers 15 residues. Trimming removed 3 bases at V and 2 bases at J, with 10 bases between. CDR3 in amino acids: CASSMEGPNTGELFF. The CDR3 DNA reads as TGTGCCAGTAGTATGGAGGGGCCTAACACCGGGGAGCTGTTTTTT. Full variable domain (remainder filled in from reference TRBV19 and TRBJ2-2): DGGITQSPKYLFRKEGQNVTLSCEQNLNHDAMYWYRQDPGQGLRLIYYSQIVNDFQKGDIAEGYSVSREKKESFPLTVTSAQKNPTAFYLCASSMEGPNTGELFFGEGSRLTVL.

This clonotype was counted many times. The J gene is TRBJ1-6, the V gene TRBV6-1; D call uncertain. Germline CDR1 and CDR2: MNHNS and SASEGT. The CDR3 totals 17 residues. The V gene lost 7 bases and the J gene lost 0 bases, with 16 bases spanning the gap. The CDR3 sequence is CASNSSNTGSYNSPLHF. Here the CDR3 DNA reads TGTGCCAGCAACTCGTCAAATACTGGCTCCTATAATTCACCCCTCCACTTT.

This clonotype has ten or more counts. The V gene is TRBV12-5, the J gene TRBJ2-4; TRBD2 matches at 7 bases. This CDR3 spans 14 amino acids. Trimming at V came to 4 bases and at J to 7 bases, leaving 7 bases not matched to a gene. The germline CDR1 and CDR2 sequences are LGHNT and FRNRAP. The CDR3, as DNA: TGTGCTAGTGGTTATGGCGGGGGTGTGAACATTCAGTACTTC. The encoded protein is CASGYGGGVNIQYF.

In its sample, this clonotype was seen a few times. The CDR3 sequence: CASSQDRAASGNTIYF. CDR3 nucleotide sequence: TGCGCCAGCAGCCAAGACAGGGCAGCCTCTGGAAACACCATATATTTT. The chain recombines TRBV4-1 with TRBJ1-3; the D gene is possibly TRBD1 (5 bases). V was clipped by 0 bases and J by 0 bases, with 9 bases between them. Germline CDR1 and CDR2: MGHRA and YSYEKL. CDR3 length: 16 amino acids.

This clonotype was seen many times. This rearrangement joins TRBV6-5 to TRBJ1-2, with 11 bases aligning to TRBD1. This CDR3 has 14 residues. Germline V gene sequence: CDR1 MNHEY, CDR2 SVGAGI. V lost 6 bases, J lost 4 bases, and 4 bases stayed unmatched. The CDR3 DNA is TGTGCCAGCAGGGGGACAGGGGGTGGCTATGGCTACACCTTC. It yields the protein CASRGTGGGYGYTF.

This clonotype was seen repeatedly, ten times or more. This chain connects TRBV2 to TRBJ2-7, with TRBD1 identical over 9 bases. V shed 6 bases, J shed 4 bases, and the junction held 7 bases outside the gene matches. The CDR3 is made up of 14 amino acids. The germline V gene encodes CDR1 SNHLY and CDR2 FYNNEI. Written as DNA, the CDR3 is TGTGCCAGCAGCTCGGACAGGGGACCTTACGAGCAGTACTTC. Translated, it gives CASSSDRGPYEQYF.

This rearrangement joins TRBV5-1 to TRBJ2-7; D remains ambiguous. V was shortened by 4 bases and J by 1 base, with 9 bases between the two germline ends. Germline V gene sequence: CDR1 SGHRS, CDR2 YFSETQ. The CDR3 runs to 13 residues. CDR3 amino acids: CASSPDPSYEQYV. The DNA for the CDR3 is TGCGCCAGCAGCCCGGACCCTTCCTACGAGCAGTACGTC.

This clonotype came up many times. V usage is TRBV20-1 and J usage is TRBJ2-7; unclear D gene. CDR1 is DFQATT and CDR2 is SNEGSKA in the germline V gene (reference sequence). V dropped 0 bases and J dropped 0 bases, with 12 bases sitting between them. The CDR3 spans 15 residues. CDR3 amino acids: CSARDPTKSSYEQYF. In DNA form, the CDR3 reads TGCAGTGCTAGAGACCCGACCAAAAGCTCCTACGAGCAGTACTTC.